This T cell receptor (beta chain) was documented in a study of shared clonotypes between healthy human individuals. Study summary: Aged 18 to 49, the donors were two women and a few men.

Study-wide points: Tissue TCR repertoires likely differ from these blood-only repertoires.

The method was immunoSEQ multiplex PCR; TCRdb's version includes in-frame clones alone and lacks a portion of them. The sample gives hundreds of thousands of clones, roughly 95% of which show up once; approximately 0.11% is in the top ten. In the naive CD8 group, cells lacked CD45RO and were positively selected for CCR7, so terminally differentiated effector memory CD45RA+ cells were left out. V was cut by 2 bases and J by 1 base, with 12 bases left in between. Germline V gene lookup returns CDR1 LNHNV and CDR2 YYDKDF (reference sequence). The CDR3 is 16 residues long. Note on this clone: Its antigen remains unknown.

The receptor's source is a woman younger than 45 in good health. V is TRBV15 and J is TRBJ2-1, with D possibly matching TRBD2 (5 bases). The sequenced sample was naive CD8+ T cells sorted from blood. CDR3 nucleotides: TGTGCCACCAGCAGACCGGGATTTGGATCCTACAATGAGCAGTTCTTC. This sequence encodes CATSRPGFGSYNEQFF. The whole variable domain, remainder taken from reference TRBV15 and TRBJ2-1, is DAMVIQNPRYQVTQFGKPVTLSCSQTLNHNVMYWYQQKSSQAPKLLFHYYDKDFNNEADTPDNFQSRRPNTSFCFLDIRSPGLGDTAMYLCATSRPGFGSYNEQFFGPGTRLTVL.